These 29 T cell receptor beta chains came from one sample sequenced in a study of blood T cell repertoires in COVID-19. This table comes from immunoSEQ multiplex PCR, and its TCRdb copy is limited to in-frame clones, with some not included. Of 100,000 to 150,000 clones in the sample, over 75% were seen once. Input material: peripheral blood. All receptors come from a woman of 80 years or more with acute or convalescent COVID-19.

This chain links TRBV9 with TRBJ2-5; D is perhaps TRBD2 (6 bases). V dropped 0 bases and J dropped 4 bases, with 10 bases sitting between them. CDR1 and CDR2 (germline): SGDLS, YYNGEE. CDR3 length equals 14 residues. Here the CDR3 DNA reads TGTGCCAGCAGCGTAGAAAGGGGAGGAGAGACCCAGTACTTC. Protein: CASSVERGGETQYF.

The CDR3 is CASTHRDQPQHF. CDR3 DNA: TGTGCCAGCACCCACAGGGACCAGCCCCAGCATTTT. This sequence joins TRBV6-5 and TRBJ1-5; D is possibly TRBD1 (6 bases). The CDR3 consists of 12 residues. V lost 7 bases and J lost 7, with 11 bases in between. In germline, CDR1 is MNHEY, CDR2 SVGAGI.

This sequence joins TRBV11-2 and TRBJ2-1; D perhaps matches TRBD1 (6 bases). The germline V gene has CDR1 SGHAT and CDR2 FQNNGV. This CDR3 spans 13 amino acids. V was pared by 5 bases and J by 14 bases, with 19 bases between. The DNA for the CDR3 is TGTGCCAGCAGCGACGGACAGTCTTCCAAGGAGTTCTTC. The encoded protein is CASSDGQSSKEFF.

The CDR3 nucleotides read TGTGCCAGCAGCCCGGGACTAGCGGGGGCCGCCTACGAGCAGTACGTC. It yields the protein CASSPGLAGAAYEQYV. V usage is TRBV7-9 and J usage is TRBJ2-7; TRBD2 matches at 14 bases. This CDR3 contains 16 residues. Germline CDR1 is SEHNR and CDR2 is FQNEAQ (reference sequence). The trim removed 5 bases at V and 2 bases at J, leaving 5 bases unmatched.

The chain has TRBV18 and TRBJ1-1, with D tentatively TRBD1 (6 bases). Trimming pared 1 base from V and 1 base from J, leaving 13 bases between. This CDR3 comprises 16 residues. Germline V gene data show CDR1 as KGHSH and CDR2 as LQKENI. The CDR3 sequence: CASSPLTLTGNTEAFF. The CDR3 nucleotides are TGTGCCAGCTCACCACTAACCCTGACAGGGAACACTGAAGCTTTCTTT.

V gene TRBV5-1 combines with J gene TRBJ1-1; TRBD1 matches 10 bases. V gave up 4 bases and J gave up 10 bases; unmatched junction bases: 7. This CDR3 spans 13 amino acids. Germline lookup yields CDR1 SGHRS and CDR2 YFSETQ. The CDR3 DNA sequence: TGCGCCAGCAGCCCGGGACAGGGGAGCGCAGCTTTCTTT. It yields the protein CASSPGQGSAAFF. The full variable domain, rest sourced from reference TRBV5-1 and TRBJ1-1, is KAGVTQTPRYLIKTRGQQVTLSCSPISGHRSVSWYQQTPGQGLQFLFEYFSETQRNKGNFPGRFSGRQFSNSRSEMNVSTLELGDSALYLCASSPGQGSAAFFGQGTRLTVV.

The gene calls are TRBV6-5 and TRBJ1-5; no firm D call. Germline assignment: CDR1 MNHEY and CDR2 SVGAGI. The length of the CDR3 is 14 residues. V was cut by 0 bases and J by 6 bases, with 9 bases left in between. CDR3 sequence: CASSYSTGVQPQHF. The CDR3 DNA is TGTGCCAGCAGTTACTCGACCGGGGTTCAGCCCCAGCATTTT.

V is TRBV7-9 and J is TRBJ2-1; TRBD2 agrees at 12 bases. Trimming took 8 bases from V and 6 from J; bases not matched to a gene: 17. Germline V gene data show CDR1 as SEHNR and CDR2 as FQNEAQ (reference sequence). CDR3 size: 18 residues. CDR3 sequence (DNA): TGTGCCAGCGTCGCCAAGCCTAGCGGGGGGGCCTTGGGCAATGAGCAGTTCTTC. It yields the protein CASVAKPSGGALGNEQFF.

The chain joins TRBV6-2 or TRBV6-3 to TRBJ1-2; D unresolved. Trimming left V 4 bases short and J 2 bases short, with 8 bases between. CDR1 is MNHEY, CDR2 SVGEGT, per germline. The CDR3 consists of 13 residues. The CDR3 loop is CASSSTRNYGYTF. The CDR3 DNA sequence: TGTGCCAGCAGTTCCACGCGGAACTATGGCTACACCTTC.

Only a few counts were recorded for this clone. The gene calls are TRBV20-1 and TRBJ1-2; 10 bases match TRBD1. Trimming at V came to 6 bases and at J to 8 bases, leaving 3 bases not matched to a gene. CDR3 length: 11 residues. Germline V lookup: CDR1 DFQATT, CDR2 SNEGSKA (reference sequence). The CDR3 region is CSAWDRGGYTF. In DNA form, the CDR3 reads TGCAGTGCATGGGACAGGGGCGGCTACACCTTC.

J is TRBJ1-2 and V is TRBV5-1; D unclear. CDR3 length equals 14 residues. V gave up 1 base and J gave up 8 bases, with 15 bases separating them. Germline values: CDR1 SGHRS, CDR2 YFSETQ. The CDR3 spells CASSLNGVDTGYTF. The CDR3 DNA is TGCGCCAGCAGCTTGAATGGTGTAGATACGGGCTACACCTTC.

The chain recombines TRBV15 with TRBJ2-1; 10 bases align to TRBD1. Losses at the gene ends were 3 bases for V and 7 bases for J; bases not matched to a gene: 3. CDR3 size: 14 residues. Germline-derived CDR1 and CDR2 are LNHNV and YYDKDF (reference sequence). CDR3 in amino acids: CATSRTGGENEQFF. CDR3 bases: TGTGCCACCAGCAGGACAGGGGGCGAGAATGAGCAGTTCTTC.

This clone has only one observation. The chain combines TRBV28 with TRBJ2-7; D might be TRBD1 (6 bases). Per germline, CDR1 MDHEN and CDR2 SYDVKM. V was shortened by 6 bases and J by 0 bases, with 15 bases between the two germline ends. The CDR3 length is 15 residues. The CDR3 protein is CASRASGTSSYEQYV. The CDR3 coding sequence is TGTGCCAGCAGGGCCTCCGGGACAAGCTCCTACGAGCAGTACGTC.

The gene calls are TRBV5-1 and TRBJ1-1; D may be TRBD1 (5 bases). This CDR3 comprises 14 residues. Germline CDR1 reads SGHRS; CDR2 reads YFSETQ. V shed 0 bases and J shed 3 bases, with 9 bases lying between them. CDR3 coding DNA: TGCGCCAGCAGCTTGGTAAGGGGTGACACTGAAGCTTTCTTT. Translating it yields CASSLVRGDTEAFF.

The rearrangement joins TRBV18 to TRBJ1-1; TRBD1 matches at 7 bases. V lost 2 bases to trimming and J lost 0 bases; unmatched junction nucleotides: 0. Germline V lookup: CDR1 KGHSH, CDR2 LQKENI. The length of the CDR3 is 14 residues. The CDR3 DNA reads as TGTGCCAGCTCACCAACAGGGGTGAACACTGAAGCTTTCTTT. Encoded protein: CASSPTGVNTEAFF.

V and J are TRBV28 and TRBJ1-2; 7 bases line up with TRBD1. The CDR3 is made up of 17 amino acids. The junction had 15 bases not matched to a gene; V was cut back by 7 bases and J by 1 base. The V gene's germline CDR1 is MDHEN and CDR2 SYDVKM. The CDR3 DNA sequence: TGTGCCAGCACCCTTTACGCCCCGGGACAGAGTAACTATGGCTACACCTTC. Translation gives CASTLYAPGQSNYGYTF.

The chain joins TRBV9 to TRBJ1-1, with D possibly matching TRBD1 (6 bases). Between the trimmed V and J ends, which lost 4 bases and 3 bases, there was a span of 16 bases. This CDR3 contains 15 residues. Germline V gives CDR1 SGDLS, CDR2 YYNGEE. CDR3 region: CASSPSRGADTEAFF. CDR3 DNA sequence: TGTGCCAGCAGCCCTAGCCGGGGGGCCGACACTGAAGCTTTCTTT.

The rearrangement joins TRBV7-9 to TRBJ1-1; D unclear. V was trimmed by 5 bases and J by 11 bases, leaving 18 bases between them. The CDR3 has 13 amino acids. The germline V gene has CDR1 SEHNR and CDR2 FQNEAQ (reference sequence). This CDR3 is CASSRGGSVEAFF. CDR3 bases: TGTGCCAGCAGCAGAGGTGGGAGTGTAGAGGCTTTCTTT. Supplemented by reference TRBV7-9 and TRBJ1-1, the full variable domain reads DTGVSQNPRHKITKRGQNVTFRCDPISEHNRLYWYRQTLGQGPEFLTYFQNEAQLEKSRLLSDRFSAERPKGSFSTLEIQRTEQGDSAMYLCASSRGGSVEAFFGQGTRLTVV.

The V and J genes are TRBV7-9 and TRBJ2-7; possible D gene TRBD2, 5 bases. The CDR3 runs to 17 residues. The V gene lost 2 bases and the J gene lost 2 bases, with 19 bases spanning the gap. Germline V CDR1 and CDR2: SEHNR, FQNEAQ (reference sequence). The CDR3 is CASSLRALSFGTYEQYF. The CDR3 nucleotides are TGTGCCAGCAGCTTAAGGGCCCTTTCCTTCGGGACCTACGAGCAGTACTTC.

V is TRBV3-1 (or the pseudogene TRBV3-2) and J is TRBJ1-1; no reliable D call. CDR1 and CDR2 (germline): LGHDT, YNNKEL (reference sequence). V shed 3 bases and J shed 6 bases, with 11 bases lying between them. The CDR3 runs 13 residues. The DNA of the CDR3 is TGTGCCAGCAGCCAGTCGTTTGGAGCTGAAGCTTTCTTT. Translation gives CASSQSFGAEAFF.

This clone occurred once. The chain joins TRBV4-3 to TRBJ1-6; 7 bases are a match to TRBD1. V lost 1 base to trimming and J lost 7 bases; unmatched junction nucleotides: 10. Germline assignment: CDR1 LGHNA and CDR2 YSLEER. The CDR3 loop spans 17 amino acids. The CDR3 DNA follows: TGCGCCAGCAGCCAAGGAAGTTTGGGACAGCGAAATTCACCCCTCCACTTT. Protein: CASSQGSLGQRNSPLHF.

As concerns this clone: This specimen includes other DNA sequences encoding the same CDR3. The chain joins TRBV5-1 to TRBJ1-2; the match to TRBD1 covers 10 bases. The V segment lost 0 bases and the J segment 8 bases; nucleotides outside the gene matches: 4. CDR3 length equals 14 residues. CDR1 SGHRS and CDR2 YFSETQ come from the germline V gene. CDR3 nucleotides: TGCGCCAGCAGCTTGGAAGGGACAGGGGTCGGCTACACCTTC. Protein product: CASSLEGTGVGYTF.

The V call is TRBV5-5, the J call TRBJ1-5; unclear D gene. The V end was cut by 1 base, the J end by 2 bases, with 10 bases between. In germline, CDR1 is SGHKS, CDR2 YYEKEE (reference sequence). The CDR3 runs to 15 residues. The CDR3, as DNA: TGTGCCAGCAGCTTGATGGGAGTGGGCAATCAGCCCCAGCATTTT. This translates into CASSLMGVGNQPQHF.

This chain joins TRBV29-1 and TRBJ1-3, with D uncertain. V was cut by 4 bases and J by 3 bases, with 13 bases left in between. Germline V gene data show CDR1 as SQVTM and CDR2 as ANQGSEA. The CDR3 consists of 14 residues. The CDR3, as DNA: TGCAGCGTTGGGTTGACGACACTTGGAAACACCATATATTTT. Translated: CSVGLTTLGNTIYF.

The chain couples TRBV6-5 to TRBJ1-5; 7 bases agree with TRBD1. V lost 6 bases, J lost 3 bases, and 2 bases stayed unmatched. CDR3 length equals 13 residues. Germline values: CDR1 MNHEY, CDR2 SVGAGI. CDR3 DNA sequence: TGTGCCAGCAGCGACAGGGTCAATCAGCCCCAGCATTTT. It codes for CASSDRVNQPQHF.

This clone was recorded once. The rearrangement uses TRBV6-6 and TRBJ1-6; TRBD1 agrees at 7 bases. V was clipped by 4 bases and J by 7 bases; unmatched bases: 10. This CDR3 region has 16 residues. Germline V gives CDR1 MNHNY, CDR2 SVGAGI (reference sequence). The CDR3 DNA reads as TGTGCCAGCAGTTCCACAAGGGGACAGATCAATTCACCCCTCCACTTT. Protein sequence: CASSSTRGQINSPLHF.

The rearrangement uses TRBV5-4 and TRBJ1-3; a possible D gene is TRBD1 (6 bases). The CDR3 length is 16 residues. Germline CDR1 reads SGHNT; CDR2 reads YYREEE (reference sequence). Trimming left V 5 bases short and J 0 bases short, with 15 bases between. The DNA of the CDR3 is TGTGCCAGCAGTTCTTCAGCCAGGGGCTCTGGAAACACCATATATTTT. Amino acids: CASSSSARGSGNTIYF.

This chain connects TRBV9 to TRBJ2-1, with 8 bases aligning to TRBD2. Germline lookup yields CDR1 SGDLS and CDR2 YYNGEE. This CDR3 is 15 amino acids long. Unmatched junction bases numbered 9, after V lost 3 bases and J lost 7 bases. As DNA, the CDR3 is TGTGCCAGCAGCGCTAGTGGCGGGGGGAGTAATGAGCAGTTCTTC. Its protein product is CASSASGGGSNEQFF.

The genes are TRBV27 and TRBJ2-2; 7 nucleotides line up with TRBD1. CDR3 size: 17 residues. Unmatched junction bases numbered 14, after V lost 4 bases and J lost 6 bases. Germline assignment: CDR1 MNHEY and CDR2 SMNVEV (reference sequence). The CDR3 loop reads CASSSLRTGHEAGELFF. CDR3 coding DNA: TGTGCCAGCAGTTCTCTTAGGACAGGCCATGAGGCCGGGGAGCTGTTTTTT.